This entry lists 7 T cell receptor beta chains sequenced from one sample in a study of type 1 regulatory T cells (TCRdb year 2021). This sample was sequenced with an Illumina MiSeq. Using fastp trimming at Q25 and MiXCR clonotype assembly, TCRdb reanalyzed the public sequencing data and kept in-frame beta chains. CDR3 protein duplicates are merged, each entry listing the most common genes and DNA. A total of some 90,000 distinct CDR3 sequences appear in this sample, 25% to 40% of them only once. The ten largest clones add up to less than 2.5% of the sample. Sequenced: CD4+ T cells, either the whole sample or a sorted fraction (not recorded which). The receptors stem from a human donor in good health.

J is TRBJ2-2 and V is TRBV6-2 or TRBV6-3; 8 positions match TRBD1. Germline CDR1 is MNHEY and CDR2 is SVGEGT. CDR3 length: 15 residues. The junction had 10 bases not matched to a gene; V was cut back by 8 bases and J by 5 bases. This CDR3 reads CASSETGVFTGELFF. CDR3 nucleotides: TGTGCCAGCTCAGAGACAGGGGTTTTTACCGGGGAGCTGTTTTTT.

This clonotype was observed a few times. The rearrangement joins TRBV3-1 to TRBJ1-1; the D gene is possibly TRBD1 (6 bases). The germline V gene encodes CDR1 LGHDT and CDR2 YNNKEL (reference sequence). V lost 3 bases and J lost 3, with 8 bases in between. The CDR3 has 13 residues. CDR3 sequence (DNA): TGTGCCAGCAGCCAGAACAGGGACACTGAAGCTTTCTTT. Translated: CASSQNRDTEAFF. The full variable domain, rest sourced from reference TRBV3-1 and TRBJ1-1, is DTAVSQTPKYLVTQMGNDKSIKCEQNLGHDTMYWYKQDSKKFLKIMFSYNNKELIINETVPNRFSPKSPDKAHLNLHINSLELGDSAVYFCASSQNRDTEAFFGQGTRLTVV.

The chain has TRBV20-1 and TRBJ2-2; D is unclear. CDR1 and CDR2 from the germline V gene are DFQATT and SNEGSKA (reference sequence). Trimming removed 4 bases at V and 7 bases at J, with 16 bases between. The CDR3 runs 14 residues. This chain's CDR3 is CSAIDRTIGGELFF. The CDR3, as DNA: TGCAGTGCTATAGATCGTACTATTGGCGGGGAGCTGTTTTTT.

The chain couples TRBV20-1 to TRBJ2-1, with D perhaps matching TRBD2 (6 bases). V was trimmed by 5 bases and J by 12 bases, leaving 14 bases between them. CDR1 and CDR2 (germline): DFQATT, SNEGSKA (reference sequence). This CDR3 is built from 11 residues. The CDR3 DNA reads as TGCAGTGCTCCGTCGGTCGGGAGGCAGTTCTTC. Translated: CSAPSVGRQFF.

CDR3 in amino acids: CASSLAHHLLAENYEQYF. The DNA of the CDR3 is TGTGCCAGCAGCTTAGCCCACCACCTACTAGCTGAAAACTACGAGCAGTACTTC. The chain employs TRBV7-6 and TRBJ2-7; D perhaps matches TRBD2 (6 bases). Germline CDR1 is SGHVS and CDR2 is FNYEAQ. Trimming left V 0 bases short and J 3 bases short, with 21 bases between. There are 18 residues in the CDR3.

This clonotype showed up just a few times. This chain joins TRBV29-1 and TRBJ1-5; no reliable D call. V gave up 7 bases and J gave up 3 bases, with 13 bases separating them. The CDR3 consists of 13 residues. Germline-derived CDR1 and CDR2 are SQVTM and ANQGSEA. The CDR3 bases are TGCAGCGCTACAGAAGGTTCCAATCAGCCCCAGCATTTT. The encoded protein is CSATEGSNQPQHF. Full variable domain (missing parts from reference TRBV29-1 and TRBJ1-5): SAVISQKPSRDICQRGTSLTIQCQVDSQVTMMFWYRQQPGQSLTLIATANQGSEATYESGFVIDKFPISRPNLTFSTLTVSNMSPEDSSIYLCSATEGSNQPQHFGDGTRLSIL.

This clonotype was counted between two and nine times. The V and J genes are TRBV9 and TRBJ2-7; 11 nucleotides line up with TRBD1. The CDR3 spans 16 residues. The trim removed 4 bases at V and 2 bases at J, leaving 8 bases unmatched. From germline, CDR1 is SGDLS and CDR2 YYNGEE. The CDR3 is CASSRGQGAITYEQYF. The CDR3 coding sequence is TGTGCCAGCAGCCGAGGACAGGGGGCGATTACCTACGAGCAGTACTTC.